The rows below give T cell receptor beta chains drawn from one sample of a study of blood T cell repertoires in COVID-19. Sequencing used immunoSEQ multiplex PCR; TCRdb keeps in-frame clones, though not all of them. The sample lists some 97,000 clones; more than 85% were seen once. Sequences were obtained from peripheral blood. The receptor source for this set is a man between 45 and 60 years old with active COVID-19. Both conserved end residues are trimmed from each CDR3.

CDR3 protein: ASSLVAANTDTQY
J gene: TRBJ2-3
V gene: TRBV5-1

CDR3 protein: SVDSPQRGARAEAF
J gene: TRBJ1-1
V gene: TRBV29-1

CDR3 protein: ASSLLTDSPYGYT
J gene: TRBJ1-2
V gene: TRBV7-2

CDR3 protein: ASSLGQAPYNSPLH
J gene: TRBJ1-6
V gene: TRBV5-1

CDR3 protein: ASSLSDRVYGYT
J gene: TRBJ1-2
V gene: TRBV28

CDR3 protein: ASSKGPKEY
J gene: TRBJ2-3
V gene: TRBV21-1

CDR3 protein: ASSTGYQETQY
J gene: TRBJ2-5
V gene: TRBV28

CDR3 protein: ASSSRDSPNYGYT
J gene: TRBJ1-2
V gene: TRBV6-5

CDR3 protein: ASSSRQGWNTEAF
J gene: TRBJ1-1
V gene: TRBV18

CDR3 protein: ASTQKSGGAVDEQF
J gene: TRBJ2-1
V gene: TRBV6-8

CDR3 protein: ASSLGQAYNEQF
J gene: TRBJ2-1
V gene: TRBV3-1/TRBV3-2

CDR3 protein: ASSQQGSNTEAF
J gene: TRBJ1-1
V gene: TRBV11-1

CDR3 protein: ASNPVGGASNQPQH
J gene: TRBJ1-5
V gene: TRBV6-6

CDR3 protein: SVVSRTSVLNEQF
J gene: TRBJ2-1
V gene: TRBV29-1

CDR3 protein: SAATRGGEKLF
J gene: TRBJ1-4
V gene: TRBV29-1

CDR3 protein: SASGRGNEKLF
J gene: TRBJ1-4
V gene: TRBV20-1

CDR3 protein: ASSFRPSTGSTEAF
J gene: TRBJ1-1
V gene: TRBV27

CDR3 protein: ASSLDSLYGYT
J gene: TRBJ1-2
V gene: TRBV7-9

CDR3 protein: ASSPSGGVYNEQF
J gene: TRBJ2-1
V gene: TRBV7-2

CDR3 protein: ASTLTGGSITEAF
J gene: TRBJ1-1
V gene: TRBV5-1

CDR3 protein: ASSPRGQTEAF
J gene: TRBJ1-1
V gene: TRBV18

CDR3 protein: ASSLWASYGYT
J gene: TRBJ1-2
V gene: TRBV5-6

CDR3 protein: ARKSRHTNQPQH
J gene: TRBJ1-5
V gene: TRBV5-3

CDR3 protein: ASSIDPAGANTEAF
J gene: TRBJ1-1
V gene: TRBV19

CDR3 protein: ASSKGTGRDYT
J gene: TRBJ1-2
V gene: TRBV12-3/TRBV12-4

CDR3 protein: ASSPGTLNTEAF
J gene: TRBJ1-1
V gene: TRBV19

CDR3 protein: SAGSRGQITEAF
J gene: TRBJ1-1
V gene: TRBV29-1

CDR3 protein: ASSLIAGATWEQY
J gene: TRBJ2-7
V gene: TRBV7-8

CDR3 protein: ASSLGTGETQY
J gene: TRBJ2-5
V gene: TRBV11-2

CDR3 protein: ASSKLTFQPQH
J gene: TRBJ1-5
V gene: TRBV7-8

CDR3 protein: ASRSGTGTEAF
J gene: TRBJ1-1
V gene: TRBV12-3/TRBV12-4

CDR3 protein: ASQSGRAFGELF
J gene: TRBJ2-2
V gene: TRBV5-4

CDR3 protein: ASSRDSSTNEKLF
J gene: TRBJ1-4
V gene: TRBV3-1/TRBV3-2

CDR3 protein: ASSRGPRGGQF
J gene: TRBJ2-1
V gene: TRBV6-5

CDR3 protein: ASSTGAFQPQH
J gene: TRBJ1-5
V gene: TRBV12-3/TRBV12-4

CDR3 protein: ASSQVGRENTEAF
J gene: TRBJ1-1
V gene: TRBV3-1/TRBV3-2

CDR3 protein: ASRPSGAGGYNEQF
J gene: TRBJ2-1
V gene: TRBV11-3

CDR3 protein: ASMTSGAHLNEQF
J gene: TRBJ2-1
V gene: TRBV6-5

CDR3 protein: ASSVLDRGNTEAF
J gene: TRBJ1-1
V gene: TRBV9

CDR3 protein: ASSPLPSGSKGSTDTQY
J gene: TRBJ2-3
V gene: TRBV18

CDR3 protein: ASSYLRQGHGYT
J gene: TRBJ1-2
V gene: TRBV6-5

CDR3 protein: ASRTGQAQETQY
J gene: TRBJ2-5
V gene: TRBV27

CDR3 protein: ATETGMNTEAF
J gene: TRBJ1-1
V gene: TRBV7-9

CDR3 protein: ASGYWYEQF
J gene: TRBJ2-1
V gene: TRBV12-5

CDR3 protein: ASSYSPAGGNEQF
J gene: TRBJ2-1
V gene: TRBV6-6

CDR3 protein: ASSISGGLNTEAF
J gene: TRBJ1-1
V gene: TRBV9

CDR3 protein: ASTFNQGGLEQY
J gene: TRBJ2-7
V gene: TRBV6-5

CDR3 protein: ASSSIAGKSPLH
J gene: TRBJ1-6
V gene: TRBV7-9

CDR3 protein: ASSTGQKPSPLH
J gene: TRBJ1-6
V gene: TRBV5-6

CDR3 protein: ASSAQGSRGYT
J gene: TRBJ1-2
V gene: TRBV7-2

CDR3 protein: ATSDQLAGRYNGQF
J gene: TRBJ2-1
V gene: TRBV24-1

CDR3 protein: ASSQGFETRPVEQY
J gene: TRBJ2-7
V gene: TRBV3-1/TRBV3-2

CDR3 protein: ASSGGEPTYNEQF
J gene: TRBJ2-1
V gene: TRBV25-1